This entry lists 28 T cell receptor beta chains sequenced from one sample in a study of T cell responses to AZD1222 COVID-19 vaccine. Produced via immunoSEQ multiplex PCR; TCRdb's table is partial and in-frame only. The data contain more than 100,000 clones, roughly 85% of them seen just once; the ten biggest clones take up approximately 8%. The sample in question was peripheral blood, obtained 28 days after the second dose of the MenACWY control vaccine. These receptor sequences come from an adult who received the MenACWY meningococcal vaccine as a control.

This chain uses TRBV2 with TRBJ2-3; possible D gene TRBD2, 5 bases. The CDR3 length is 15 residues. Between the trimmed V and J ends, which lost 6 bases and 0 bases, there was a span of 13 bases. Germline assignment: CDR1 SNHLY and CDR2 FYNNEI. This CDR3 is CASSQRSRSTDTQYF. CDR3 bases: TGTGCCAGCAGCCAGCGGAGCCGGAGCACAGATACGCAGTATTTT.

The gene calls are TRBV3-1 (or the pseudogene TRBV3-2) and TRBJ2-5; D remains ambiguous. Trimming stripped 1 base from V and 1 base from J, with 16 bases between. The V gene's germline CDR1 is LGHDT and CDR2 YNNKEL (reference sequence). The CDR3 runs 17 residues. The CDR3 DNA reads as TGTGCCAGCAGCCAAGGGCTGGGTCGATCGGCCCAAGAGACCCAGTACTTC. This codes for CASSQGLGRSAQETQYF.

The chain is built from TRBV4-1 and TRBJ2-2; D possibly corresponds to TRBD1 (5 bases). CDR3 size: 17 residues. Germline V gene sequence: CDR1 MGHRA, CDR2 YSYEKL. The V and J ends lost 0 bases and 0 bases respectively, with 11 bases between them. This chain's CDR3 is CASSQDKGPSNTGELFF. The CDR3 DNA reads as TGCGCCAGCAGCCAAGACAAGGGGCCCTCGAACACCGGGGAGCTGTTTTTT.

This clone was observed once. The rearrangement joins TRBV18 to TRBJ1-5; D perhaps matches TRBD1 (5 bases). This CDR3 has 13 residues. Germline loops: CDR1 KGHSH, CDR2 LQKENI. V was cut by 4 bases and J by 5 bases, with 9 bases left in between. DNA of the CDR3: TGTGCCAGCTCACGAGGGGAGTATCAGCCCCAGCATTTT. Its translation is CASSRGEYQPQHF.

As DNA, the CDR3 is TGTGCCAGCAGTTTAGGTCAGGGAGCAGATACGCAGTATTTT. As protein: CASSLGQGADTQYF. V and J are TRBV27 and TRBJ2-3; D may correspond to TRBD1 or TRBD2 (5 bases each). Trimming took off 2 bases at V and 4 bases at J, with 10 bases between the two ends. The germline CDR1 and CDR2 sequences are MNHEY and SMNVEV (reference sequence). The CDR3 extends over 14 amino acids.

The chain combines TRBV5-4 with TRBJ2-7; TRBD1 agrees at 9 bases. This CDR3 is built from 14 residues. V was clipped by 5 bases and J by 0 bases; unmatched bases: 3. Germline V gene sequence: CDR1 SGHNT, CDR2 YYREEE (reference sequence). CDR3 DNA sequence: TGTGCCAGCAGTCCGGACAGGGGCTCCTACGAGCAGTACGTC. Encoded protein: CASSPDRGSYEQYV.

This sequence joins TRBV30 and TRBJ1-3; tentative D call: TRBD1 (5 bases). Germline V gene lookup returns CDR1 GTSNPN and CDR2 SVGIG (reference sequence). V was shortened by 0 bases and J by 7 bases, with 16 bases between the two germline ends. The CDR3 spans 15 residues. CDR3 protein: CAWSVGASMGNTIYF. CDR3 DNA sequence: TGTGCCTGGAGTGTAGGGGCCTCGATGGGGAACACCATATATTTT.

V gene TRBV19 combines with J gene TRBJ1-5, with D tentatively TRBD1 (6 bases). Trimming left V 9 bases short and J 7 bases short, with 19 bases between. The CDR3 spans 14 residues. Germline values: CDR1 LNHDA, CDR2 SQIVND (reference sequence). For the CDR3, the DNA is TGTGCCAGCCGAGAGGGGGGGGTTCAGCAGCCCCAGCATTTT. Translation gives CASREGGVQQPQHF.

This rearrangement joins TRBV27 to TRBJ1-5; the D gene is possibly TRBD1 (5 bases). The germline CDR1 and CDR2 sequences are MNHEY and SMNVEV (reference sequence). The CDR3 loop spans 13 amino acids. Deletions cut 7 bases from V and 3 bases from J, with 10 bases between. This CDR3 is CASTAGYNQPQHF. The CDR3 DNA follows: TGTGCCAGCACCGCAGGGTACAATCAGCCCCAGCATTTT.

This clone was seen a single time. The gene calls are TRBV18 and TRBJ1-3; D gene unclear. Looked up from germline, CDR1 is KGHSH and CDR2 is LQKENI. There are 15 residues in the CDR3. The ends were cut back, 3 bases at V and 2 bases at J, with 11 bases in the middle. CDR3 amino acids: CASSPIPGTGNTIYF. The CDR3 coding sequence is TGTGCCAGCTCACCCATTCCGGGGACTGGAAACACCATATATTTT.

CDR3: CASLQGMNTEAFF. In nucleotides, the CDR3 is TGTGCCAGCCTACAGGGTATGAACACTGAAGCTTTCTTT. The chain has TRBV7-9 and TRBJ1-1; D may be TRBD1 (6 bases). The V end lost 8 bases, the J end lost 0 bases, and 10 bases lay between the germline ends. The germline CDR1 and CDR2 sequences are SEHNR and FQNEAQ (reference sequence). The CDR3 extends over 13 amino acids.

In nucleotides, the CDR3 is TGCAGTGCTAGAGTGAGAAATGGCTACACCTTC. It yields the protein CSARVRNGYTF. The chain combines TRBV20-1 with TRBJ1-2; unclear D gene. The ends were cut back, 1 base at V and 6 bases at J, with 6 bases in the middle. CDR1 is DFQATT, CDR2 SNEGSKA, per germline (reference sequence). There are 11 residues in the CDR3.

The rearrangement joins TRBV10-2 to TRBJ2-1, with TRBD2 as a possible D gene (6 bases). Germline CDR1 is WSHSY and CDR2 is SAAADI. Between the trimmed V and J ends, which lost 3 bases and 6 bases, there was a span of 15 bases. This CDR3 has 15 residues. CDR3 nucleotide sequence: TGCGCCAGCAGTGACCCGGGACTCAAGGGCAATGAGCAGTTCTTC. Translating it yields CASSDPGLKGNEQFF.

The chain is built from TRBV21-1 and TRBJ1-5; the D call TRBD1 from the table was never checked on the DNA. TRBV21-1 corresponds to a pseudogene. The CDR3 contains 16 residues. Here the CDR3 DNA reads TGTGCCAGCAGCGGGGACAGAGACCCTTTCAATCAGCCCCAGCATTTT. This gives the protein CASSGDRDPFNQPQHF.

This clone was seen only once. The V call is TRBV5-1, the J call TRBJ1-1, with D perhaps TRBD1 (5 bases). The CDR3 extends over 14 amino acids. The ends were cut back, 1 base at V and 5 bases at J, with 12 bases in the middle. Germline CDR1 reads SGHRS; CDR2 reads YFSETQ. CDR3 coding DNA: TGCGCCAGCAGCTTGTCTCAGGGAAGGACTGAAGCTTTCTTT. Translating gives CASSLSQGRTEAFF.

The chain employs TRBV5-8 and TRBJ1-3; TRBD1 might be the D (5 bases). The V gene lost 4 bases and the J gene lost 0 bases, with 11 bases spanning the gap. Germline V gene lookup returns CDR1 SGHTS and CDR2 YDEGEE. The length of the CDR3 is 15 residues. The CDR3 reads CASSLGRLSGNTIYF. As DNA, the CDR3 is TGTGCCAGCAGCCTGGGACGGCTCTCTGGAAACACCATATATTTT.

J is TRBJ1-1 and V is TRBV6-5; D is perhaps TRBD1 (5 bases). Germline CDR1 and CDR2: MNHEY and SVGAGI. This CDR3 comprises 16 residues. The V and J ends lost 0 bases and 1 base respectively, with 12 bases between them. The CDR3 is CASSYSGGRSNTEAFF. The CDR3 DNA follows: TGTGCCAGCAGTTACTCTGGGGGACGGTCGAACACTGAAGCTTTCTTT.

V is TRBV4-3 and J is TRBJ2-1, with 10 bases aligning to TRBD2. The CDR3 extends over 16 amino acids. Per the germline V gene, CDR1 is LGHNA and CDR2 is YSLEER. J lost 5 bases, V lost 2 bases, and 6 bases had no gene match. The CDR3 DNA sequence: TGCGCCAGCAGCCAAACACTAGCGGGGTCTGACAATGAGCAGTTCTTC. This gives the protein CASSQTLAGSDNEQFF.

The CDR3 sequence: CASSPRTGDYGYTF. The CDR3 bases are TGCGCCAGCAGCCCTCGGACAGGCGACTATGGCTACACCTTC. The chain joins TRBV4-3 to TRBJ1-2; 7 bases map to TRBD1. J lost 3 bases, V lost 4 bases, and 5 bases had no gene match. Germline V gene data show CDR1 as LGHNA and CDR2 as YSLEER. The CDR3 runs to 14 residues.

In the case of this clone: Relative to the germline gene, one junction end is altered; a read error may explain this. The genes are TRBV28 and TRBJ2-5; no definite D call. The length of the CDR3 is 11 residues. Per germline, CDR1 MDHEN and CDR2 SYDVKM. The CDR3 protein is CASGFRETQYF. Written as DNA, the CDR3 is TGTGCCAGCGGTTTTCGAGAGACCCAGTACTTC.

The chain has TRBV5-1 and TRBJ2-1; 15 bases are shared with TRBD2. In germline, CDR1 is SGHRS, CDR2 YFSETQ. CDR3 length equals 15 residues. The V and J ends lost 4 bases and 6 bases, in that order; junction bases with no gene match: 2. CDR3 in amino acids: CASSVGLAGGNEQFF. The CDR3 DNA follows: TGCGCCAGCAGCGTGGGACTAGCGGGAGGCAATGAGCAGTTCTTC.

In DNA form, the CDR3 reads TGCGCCAGCAGCCAAGATAGAAGGACTTACACCTTC. Translating it yields CASSQDRRTYTF. V gene TRBV4-1 combines with J gene TRBJ1-2; D unclear. Per germline, CDR1 MGHRA and CDR2 YSYEKL. V lost 0 bases to trimming and J lost 11 bases, with 10 bases between them. CDR3 size: 12 residues.

The chain combines TRBV7-2 with TRBJ2-3; D gene uncertain. Germline-derived CDR1 and CDR2 are SGHTA and FQGNSA. Trimming took 5 bases from V and 0 from J, leaving 12 bases between them. The CDR3 sequence is 15 residues long. This CDR3 is CASSERRTSTDTQYF. The CDR3 nucleotides read TGTGCCAGCAGCGAGCGTAGAACTAGCACAGATACGCAGTATTTT.

The chain uses TRBV29-1 and TRBJ2-5; 8 bases align to TRBD2. Losses at the gene ends were 5 bases for V and 3 bases for J; bases not matched to a gene: 8. Germline V lookup: CDR1 SQVTM, CDR2 ANQGSEA. The CDR3 is 14 amino acids. The CDR3 is CSVLRSAGEETQYF. The CDR3 nucleotides read TGCAGCGTTTTACGGTCAGCGGGAGAAGAGACCCAGTACTTC.

The chain is built from TRBV5-1 and TRBJ1-1; TRBD1 matches 8 bases. Trimming at V came to 3 bases and at J to 7 bases, leaving 8 bases not matched to a gene. CDR3 length: 14 amino acids. From germline, CDR1 is SGHRS and CDR2 YFSETQ. CDR3 region: CASSSDRVQLEAFF. DNA for the CDR3: TGCGCCAGCAGCTCGGACAGGGTACAACTTGAAGCTTTCTTT.

The V call is TRBV11-2, the J call TRBJ2-3, with 15 positions matching TRBD2. The germline V gene has CDR1 SGHAT and CDR2 FQNNGV. This CDR3 contains 19 residues. The V gene end was trimmed by 5 bases and the J gene end by 1 base; junction bases not matched to a gene: 10. The CDR3 nucleotides read TGTGCCAGCAGCCCTAGGGGACTAGCGGGGGGCGGGCGCACAGATACGCAGTATTTT. Its translation: CASSPRGLAGGGRTDTQYF.

The V call is TRBV5-6, the J call TRBJ2-7; possibly TRBD2 for D (5 bases). The germline V gene has CDR1 SGHDT and CDR2 YYEEEE. The CDR3 has 13 residues. Between the trimmed V and J ends, which lost 4 bases and 5 bases, there was a span of 13 bases. Written as DNA, the CDR3 is TGTGCCAGCAGCCTAGGGAGTGTTAACGAGCAGTACGTC. This codes for CASSLGSVNEQYV.

The V gene is TRBV24-1, the J gene TRBJ2-3; D is possibly TRBD1 (6 bases). This CDR3 has 18 residues. Germline CDR1 and CDR2: KGHDR and SFDVKD. V was shortened by 3 bases and J by 2 bases, with 20 bases between the two germline ends. The CDR3 DNA sequence: TGTGCCACCAGTGATGCCCTATCAGGGGAATTTGACACAGATACGCAGTATTTT. This encodes CATSDALSGEFDTDTQYF.